This T cell receptor beta chain is from a study of T-cell memory formation after mild COVID-19. V was trimmed by 0 bases and J by 4 bases, leaving 1 base between them. The CDR3 loop spans 12 amino acids. TCRdb fed the 5' RACE reads into MiXCR, producing one record per CDR3 protein. In the table there are 95,000 to 120,000 distinct CDR3 sequences, about 20% of which are singletons. Material for sequencing was PBMCs or a T cell subset sorted from them (not recorded which). The sequence derives from a man between 18 and 35 years old who had mild COVID-19 (a few samples of this study predate the infection). Cell type and time point are not known. This chain connects TRBV12-3 or TRBV12-4 to TRBJ2-1; D call uncertain. The CDR3 DNA follows: TGTGCCAGCAGTTTAGCGTACAATGAGCAGTTCTTC. Protein sequence: CASSLAYNEQFF.